The 25 T cell receptor beta chains below were found in one sample sequenced in a study of beta chain features in type 1 diabetes. The isolated RNA, all of it, was reverse transcribed, so expressed TCRB transcripts were what got sequenced. Method: immunoSEQ multiplex PCR; TCRdb's copy keeps in-frame clones and lacks some. The data hold approximately 250,000 clones, with 16% observed a single time. Study-wide points: Among all four CD4+ subsets, Type 1 diabetes patients had TCRB CDR3s that were moderately but significantly shorter.

The antigens of these receptors remain unknown. Sequencing input: naive CD4+ T cells from blood. The receptor set was obtained from a man aged 30-40 years with type 1 diabetes.

The chain couples TRBV9 to TRBJ1-2, with D hard to call. V dropped 0 bases and J dropped 0 bases, with 6 bases sitting between them. The CDR3 covers 14 residues. CDR1 is SGDLS and CDR2 is YYNGEE in the germline V gene. In nucleotides, the CDR3 is TGTGCCAGCAGCGTAGACCCTCCTAACTATGGCTACACCTTC. It specifies CASSVDPPNYGYTF.

CDR3 in DNA: TGCAGCGTGCAACCCCCAGGCACAGATACGCAGTATTTT. Its translation: CSVQPPGTDTQYF. The chain joins TRBV29-1 to TRBJ2-3; D not resolved. Trimming shortened V by 6 bases and J by 1 base, and 11 bases separated the two germline ends. Germline V gene data show CDR1 as SQVTM and CDR2 as ANQGSEA. CDR3 length: 13 residues.

To note about this clone: The sample contains more than one DNA sequence encoding this CDR3. The chain links TRBV9 to TRBJ2-5; D gene unclear. The CDR3 is 13 residues long. Looked up from germline, CDR1 is SGDLS and CDR2 is YYNGEE. Deletions cut 0 bases from V and 5 bases from J, with 8 bases between. CDR3 region: CASSVDSRETQYF. CDR3 bases: TGTGCCAGCAGCGTAGATTCGCGGGAGACCCAGTACTTC.

The chain is built from TRBV9 and TRBJ2-3; 11 bases align to TRBD2. From germline, CDR1 is SGDLS and CDR2 YYNGEE. The CDR3 loop spans 17 amino acids. The V segment lost 0 bases and the J segment 4 bases; nucleotides outside the gene matches: 7. The CDR3 protein is CASSVVTSGSGADTQYF. The CDR3 DNA is TGTGCCAGCAGCGTAGTAACTAGCGGGAGTGGCGCAGATACGCAGTATTTT.

This clone was counted between two and nine times. This rearrangement joins TRBV28 to TRBJ1-5; 9 bases align to TRBD1. Germline V gene data show CDR1 as MDHEN and CDR2 as SYDVKM. V lost 5 bases, J lost 5 bases, and 7 bases stayed unmatched. This CDR3 has 15 amino acids. The CDR3 sequence is CASSEPGQGHQPQHF. DNA of the CDR3: TGTGCCAGCAGTGAACCGGGACAGGGCCATCAGCCCCAGCATTTT.

Comments on this clone: This CDR3 is also generated by other DNA sequences in the sample. This chain joins TRBV9 and TRBJ2-1; D gene uncertain. The length of the CDR3 is 13 residues. The germline V gene has CDR1 SGDLS and CDR2 YYNGEE. V was cut by 3 bases and J by 2 bases, with 6 bases left in between. CDR3 coding DNA: TGTGCCAGCAGCGCGGGTACCTACAATGAGCAGTTCTTC. Translated: CASSAGTYNEQFF.

The table lists this clone with a few counts. J is TRBJ2-7 and V is TRBV2, with a weak D call TRBD2 (6 bases). V was clipped by 7 bases and J by 0 bases, with 19 bases between them. CDR1 is SNHLY, CDR2 FYNNEI, per germline. This CDR3 spans 16 amino acids. CDR3 sequence reads: CASTIEGGQSSYEQYF. The CDR3 nucleotides are TGTGCCAGCACAATAGAAGGAGGGCAGAGCTCCTACGAGCAGTACTTC.

On this clone itself: Other DNA sequences in the sample encode the same CDR3. The rearrangement joins TRBV5-1 to TRBJ2-7; D is unresolved. Germline V gene sequence: CDR1 SGHRS, CDR2 YFSETQ. V was pared by 1 base and J by 5 bases, with 4 bases between. The CDR3 is 11 amino acids. The DNA of the CDR3 is TGCGCCAGCAGCTTGACAGACGAGCAGTACTTC. Translating it yields CASSLTDEQYF. Using reference TRBV5-1 and TRBJ2-7 for the parts outside the CDR3, the full variable domain is KAGVTQTPRYLIKTRGQQVTLSCSPISGHRSVSWYQQTPGQGLQFLFEYFSETQRNKGNFPGRFSGRQFSNSRSEMNVSTLELGDSALYLCASSLTDEQYFGPGTRLTVT.

This clone turned up a few times. V gene TRBV7-2 combines with J gene TRBJ2-7; D is ambiguous. Per germline, CDR1 SGHTA and CDR2 FQGNSA. The CDR3 has 14 amino acids. Deletions cut 4 bases from V and 5 bases from J, with 15 bases between. The CDR3 loop is CASSSPEAGDEQYF. CDR3 in DNA: TGTGCCAGCAGCTCCCCTGAGGCAGGAGACGAGCAGTACTTC.

This clone was recorded a few times. The chain combines TRBV29-1 with TRBJ2-7; perhaps D is TRBD1 or TRBD2 (5 bases each). The CDR3 length is 15 residues. Germline lookup yields CDR1 SQVTM and CDR2 ANQGSEA. V lost 0 bases and J 6 bases, leaving 18 bases between the germline ends. The CDR3 protein is CSVEELSKKGPEQYF. The CDR3 DNA reads as TGCAGCGTTGAAGAGCTATCCAAAAAGGGACCCGAGCAGTACTTC.

This clone has only a few counts. At the DNA level, this CDR3 is encoded by other sequences in the same sample as well. The V and J genes are TRBV30 and TRBJ2-5; weak D call: TRBD1 (6 bases). Germline CDR1 reads GTSNPN; CDR2 reads SVGIG (reference sequence). Trimming removed 2 bases at V and 2 bases at J, with 9 bases between. The CDR3 consists of 13 residues. CDR3 nucleotide sequence: TGTGCCTGGAGTTTAGGGGGACAAGAGACCCAGTACTTC. Translated: CAWSLGGQETQYF.

In this sample, this clone turned up many times. The chain joins TRBV15 to TRBJ2-4, with 7 bases fitting TRBD2. This CDR3 contains 14 residues. Germline loops: CDR1 LNHNV, CDR2 YYDKDF (reference sequence). V gave up 5 bases and J gave up 5 bases; unmatched junction bases: 6. The DNA of the CDR3 is TGTGCCACCAGCGGCGGGGGAGGGGAAAACATTCAGTACTTC. Encoded protein: CATSGGGGENIQYF.

In this sample, this clone turned up a few times. The chain joins TRBV29-1 to TRBJ2-7, with D hard to call. Germline V gives CDR1 SQVTM, CDR2 ANQGSEA. Trimming pared 1 base from V and 2 bases from J, leaving 9 bases between. CDR3 length: 13 residues. The CDR3 reads CSVEGPRTYEQYF. DNA of the CDR3: TGCAGCGTTGAAGGACCTAGGACCTACGAGCAGTACTTC.

The V call is TRBV19, the J call TRBJ2-6; D is unclear. Germline CDR1 LNHDA, CDR2 SQIVND (reference sequence). V was cut by 5 bases and J by 0 bases, with 8 bases left in between. The CDR3 has 15 amino acids. The DNA of the CDR3 is TGTGCCAGTAGTTTCCAAGCCTCTGGGGCCAACGTCCTGACTTTC. Residues: CASSFQASGANVLTF.

This clone came up a few times. The chain employs TRBV30 and TRBJ2-5, with 8 bases identical to TRBD2. V trimming: 3 bases; J trimming: 1 base; junction bases outside the gene matches: 10. From germline, CDR1 is GTSNPN and CDR2 SVGIG (reference sequence). The CDR3 is made up of 16 amino acids. CDR3 protein: CAWSLLIAGLQETQYF. CDR3 DNA: TGTGCCTGGAGCCTACTGATAGCGGGGCTCCAAGAGACCCAGTACTTC.

This clone was seen more than once but under ten times. The chain employs TRBV29-1 and TRBJ1-4; D unresolved. CDR1 and CDR2 from the germline V gene are SQVTM and ANQGSEA. This CDR3 is 13 amino acids long. Trimming left V 4 bases short and J 0 bases short, with 6 bases between. In DNA form, the CDR3 reads TGCAGCGTTGTTCAGGCAACTAATGAAAAACTGTTTTTT. Encoded protein: CSVVQATNEKLFF.

The chain has TRBV7-9 and TRBJ2-3; D is possibly TRBD1 (6 bases). The CDR3 has 16 residues. V lost 3 bases and J 0 bases, leaving 13 bases between the germline ends. CDR1 and CDR2 from the germline V gene are SEHNR and FQNEAQ (reference sequence). This chain's CDR3 is CASSFRRTASTDTQYF. CDR3 nucleotide sequence: TGTGCCAGCAGCTTTCGACGGACAGCTAGCACAGATACGCAGTATTTT.

This sequence joins TRBV10-3 and TRBJ2-7; tentative D call: TRBD2 (6 bases). CDR3 length equals 13 residues. In germline, CDR1 is ENHRY, CDR2 SYGVKD. V lost 6 bases to trimming and J lost 2 bases, with 11 bases between them. The CDR3 sequence is CAISRDLPYEQYF. CDR3 sequence (DNA): TGTGCCATCAGCCGGGACTTACCCTACGAGCAGTACTTC.

This chain joins TRBV29-1 and TRBJ2-3; 11 bases map to TRBD2. The CDR3 runs to 12 residues. The V and J ends lost 6 bases and 7 bases, in that order; junction bases with no gene match: 3. Germline CDR1 is SQVTM and CDR2 is ANQGSEA. The CDR3 bases are TGCAGCGTCGGGACTAGCGGAAATACGCAGTATTTT. This translates into CSVGTSGNTQYF.

The chain uses TRBV7-2 and TRBJ2-5; no firm D call. The germline V gene encodes CDR1 SGHTA and CDR2 FQGNSA. This CDR3 is 14 amino acids long. Trimming left V 5 bases short and J 2 bases short, with 12 bases between. In DNA form, the CDR3 reads TGTGCCAGCAGCCAAAGCAACAGTCAAGAGACCCAGTACTTC. It specifies CASSQSNSQETQYF.

The gene calls are TRBV29-1 and TRBJ2-7; 9 bases agree with TRBD1. The CDR3 extends over 12 amino acids. Per the germline V gene, CDR1 is SQVTM and CDR2 is ANQGSEA. The junction had 4 bases not matched to a gene; V was cut back by 6 bases and J by 4 bases. The CDR3 DNA reads as TGCAGCGTAGGGACAGGGCAATACGAGCAGTACTTC. This gives the protein CSVGTGQYEQYF.

V usage is TRBV9 and J usage is TRBJ2-7; unclear D gene. Deletions cut 4 bases from V and 6 bases from J, with 11 bases between. The CDR3 is made up of 12 amino acids. CDR1 and CDR2 from the germline V gene are SGDLS and YYNGEE. The CDR3 region has the DNA TGTGCCAGCAGCATCGGTGTAGGCGAGCAGTACTTC. Its protein is CASSIGVGEQYF.

In this sample, this clone turned up once. This rearrangement joins TRBV2 to TRBJ2-5; D gene uncertain. This CDR3 has 12 residues. In germline, CDR1 is SNHLY, CDR2 FYNNEI. Trimming stripped 4 bases from V and 4 bases from J, with 7 bases between. The CDR3 DNA sequence: TGTGCCAGCAGTGGAAAGGGAGAGACCCAGTACTTC. Protein: CASSGKGETQYF.

The table lists this clone with a few counts. The J gene is TRBJ2-3, the V gene TRBV29-1, with 14 nucleotides matching TRBD2. The CDR3 loop spans 17 amino acids. The V gene end was trimmed by 4 bases and the J gene end by 6 bases; junction bases not matched to a gene: 12. Germline CDR1 reads SQVTM; CDR2 reads ANQGSEA. The CDR3 here is CSVVPRLAGGPGDTQYF. DNA of the CDR3: TGCAGCGTTGTCCCCCGACTAGCGGGAGGGCCGGGTGATACGCAGTATTTT.

The chain combines TRBV7-6 with TRBJ1-5, with 9 bases matching TRBD1. CDR3 size: 17 residues. Germline assignment: CDR1 SGHVS and CDR2 FNYEAQ. V was clipped by 5 bases and J by 0 bases; unmatched bases: 8. The CDR3 region has the DNA TGTGCCAGCAGCGCCGGGACAGGGCTTCATAGCAATCAGCCCCAGCATTTT. Translated: CASSAGTGLHSNQPQHF.